This T cell receptor (beta chain) appears in the sequencing data of a study of human T cells and chemical hapten exposure. Study-level results: Significantly more large CDR3 similarity clusters were formed by expanded TCRs than by controls. Because they had alopecia, donors may respond immunologically unlike healthy people.

V lost 5 bases to trimming and J lost 0 bases; unmatched junction nucleotides: 4. The CDR3 contains 16 residues. The germline CDR1 and CDR2 sequences are SGHNT and YENEEA. Time point of the sample: pre-sensitization, week 0. Noted treatment: therapeutic diphenylcyclopropenone sensitization with weekly scalp DPC. In regard to this clonotype: What it binds is not known.

The library labeled individual cDNA molecules by adding unique molecular identifiers to them. In TCRdb, the RACE reads were re-called with MiXCR into one record per CDR3 protein. This table holds about 40,000 distinct CDR3 sequences, about 11% found once. The TCR comes from a man between 25 and 39 years old with alopecia areata. Some clones in this sample may be carry-over from other donors' samples. Here the sequenced sample was whole blood, taken in connection with sensitization to the hapten diphenylcyclopropenone (DPC). J is TRBJ2-6 and V is TRBV11-3; 7 nucleotides agree with TRBD1. The chain's CDR3 is CASSRQGTSGANVLTF. The CDR3 DNA is TGTGCCAGCAGCAGACAGGGAACCTCTGGGGCCAACGTCCTGACTTTC. Supplemented by reference TRBV11-3 and TRBJ2-6, the full variable domain reads EAGVVQSPRYKIIEKKQPVAFWCNPISGHNTLYWYLQNLGQGPELLIRYENEEAVDDSQLPKDRFSAERLKGVDSTLKIQPAELGDSAVYLCASSRQGTSGANVLTFGAGSRLTVL.